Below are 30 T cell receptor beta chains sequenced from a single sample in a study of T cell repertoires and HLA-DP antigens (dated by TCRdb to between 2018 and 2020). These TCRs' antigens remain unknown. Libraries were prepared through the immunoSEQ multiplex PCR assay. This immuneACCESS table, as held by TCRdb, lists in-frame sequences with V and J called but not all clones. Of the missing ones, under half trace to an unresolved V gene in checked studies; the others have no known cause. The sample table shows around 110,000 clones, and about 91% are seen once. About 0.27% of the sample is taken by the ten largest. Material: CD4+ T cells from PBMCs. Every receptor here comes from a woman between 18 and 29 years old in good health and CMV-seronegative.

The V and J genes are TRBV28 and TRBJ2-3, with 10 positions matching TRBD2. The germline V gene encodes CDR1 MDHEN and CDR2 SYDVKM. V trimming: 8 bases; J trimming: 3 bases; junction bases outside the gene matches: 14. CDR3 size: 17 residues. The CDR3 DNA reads TGTGCCAGCGGGAGACTAGCGGGCCGACCCCTAACAGATACGCAGTATTTT. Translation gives CASGRLAGRPLTDTQYF. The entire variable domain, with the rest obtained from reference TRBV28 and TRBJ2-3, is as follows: DVKVTQSSRYLVKRTGEKVFLECVQDMDHENMFWYRQDPGLGLRLIYFSYDVKMKEKGDIPEGYSVSREKKERFSLILESASTNQTSMYLCASGRLAGRPLTDTQYFGPGTRLTVL.

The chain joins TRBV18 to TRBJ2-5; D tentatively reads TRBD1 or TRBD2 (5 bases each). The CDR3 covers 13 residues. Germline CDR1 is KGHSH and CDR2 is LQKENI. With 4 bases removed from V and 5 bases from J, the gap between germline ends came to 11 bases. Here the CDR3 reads CASSRGGSETQYF. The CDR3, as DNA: TGTGCCAGCTCACGGGGCGGGTCGGAGACCCAGTACTTC. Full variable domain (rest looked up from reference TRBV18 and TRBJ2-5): NAGVMQNPRHLVRRRGQEARLRCSPMKGHSHVYWYRQLPEEGLKFMVYLQKENIIDESGMPKERFSAEFPKEGPSILRIQQVVRGDSAAYFCASSRGGSETQYFGPGTRLLVL.

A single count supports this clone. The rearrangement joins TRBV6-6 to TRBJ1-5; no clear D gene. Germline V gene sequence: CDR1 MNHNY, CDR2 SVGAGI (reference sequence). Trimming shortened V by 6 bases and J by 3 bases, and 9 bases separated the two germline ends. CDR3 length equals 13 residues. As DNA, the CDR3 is TGTGCCAGCAGCGGGCAAAACAATCAGCCCCAGCATTTT. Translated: CASSGQNNQPQHF.

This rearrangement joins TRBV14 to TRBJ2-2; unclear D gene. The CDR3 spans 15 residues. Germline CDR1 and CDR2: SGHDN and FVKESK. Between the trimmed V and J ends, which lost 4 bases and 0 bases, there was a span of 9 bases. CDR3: CASSRQRSNTGELFF. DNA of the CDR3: TGTGCCAGCAGCCGACAAAGATCGAACACCGGGGAGCTGTTTTTT.

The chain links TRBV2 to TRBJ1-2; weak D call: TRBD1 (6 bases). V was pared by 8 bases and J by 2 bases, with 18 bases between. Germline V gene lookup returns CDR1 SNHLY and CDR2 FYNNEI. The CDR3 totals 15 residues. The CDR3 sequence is CASLPERRGNYGYTF. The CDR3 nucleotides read TGTGCCAGCCTTCCCGAAAGGAGGGGGAACTATGGCTACACCTTC.

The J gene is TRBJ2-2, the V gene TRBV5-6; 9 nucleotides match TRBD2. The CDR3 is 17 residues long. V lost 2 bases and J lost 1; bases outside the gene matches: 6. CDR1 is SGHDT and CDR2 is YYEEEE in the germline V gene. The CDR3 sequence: CASSFGGGALNTGELFF. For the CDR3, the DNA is TGTGCCAGCAGCTTCGGCGGGGGGGCCCTGAACACCGGGGAGCTGTTTTTT.

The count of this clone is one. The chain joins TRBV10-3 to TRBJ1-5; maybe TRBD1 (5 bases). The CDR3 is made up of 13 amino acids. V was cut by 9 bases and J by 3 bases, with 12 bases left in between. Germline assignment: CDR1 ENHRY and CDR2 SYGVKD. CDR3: CAIPRQHNQPQHF. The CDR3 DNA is TGTGCCATTCCCCGACAGCACAATCAGCCCCAGCATTTT.

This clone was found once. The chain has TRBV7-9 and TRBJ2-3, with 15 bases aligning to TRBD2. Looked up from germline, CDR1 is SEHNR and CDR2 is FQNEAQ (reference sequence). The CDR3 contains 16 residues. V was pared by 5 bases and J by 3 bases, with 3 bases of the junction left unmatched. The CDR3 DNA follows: TGTGCCAGCAGCACGGGACTAGCGGGGGGAACAGATACGCAGTATTTT. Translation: CASSTGLAGGTDTQYF.

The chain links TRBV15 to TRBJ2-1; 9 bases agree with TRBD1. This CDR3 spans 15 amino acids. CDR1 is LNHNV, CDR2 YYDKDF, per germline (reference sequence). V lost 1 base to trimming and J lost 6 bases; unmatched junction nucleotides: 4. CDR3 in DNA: TGTGCCACCAGCAGAGCGACAGGGGGGACCAATGAGCAGTTCTTC. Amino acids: CATSRATGGTNEQFF.

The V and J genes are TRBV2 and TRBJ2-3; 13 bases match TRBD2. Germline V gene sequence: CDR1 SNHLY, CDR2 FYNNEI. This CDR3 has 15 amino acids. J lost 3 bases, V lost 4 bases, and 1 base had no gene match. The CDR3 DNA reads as TGTGCCAGCAGTGGGACTAGCGGGAGTACAGATACGCAGTATTTT. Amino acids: CASSGTSGSTDTQYF.

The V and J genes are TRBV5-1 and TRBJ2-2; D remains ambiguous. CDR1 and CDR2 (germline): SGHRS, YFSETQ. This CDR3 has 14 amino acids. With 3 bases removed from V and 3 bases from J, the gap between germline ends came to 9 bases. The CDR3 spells CASSSESYTGELFF. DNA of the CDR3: TGCGCCAGCAGCTCAGAATCGTACACCGGGGAGCTGTTTTTT. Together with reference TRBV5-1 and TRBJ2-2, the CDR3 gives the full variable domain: KAGVTQTPRYLIKTRGQQVTLSCSPISGHRSVSWYQQTPGQGLQFLFEYFSETQRNKGNFPGRFSGRQFSNSRSEMNVSTLELGDSALYLCASSSESYTGELFFGEGSRLTVL.

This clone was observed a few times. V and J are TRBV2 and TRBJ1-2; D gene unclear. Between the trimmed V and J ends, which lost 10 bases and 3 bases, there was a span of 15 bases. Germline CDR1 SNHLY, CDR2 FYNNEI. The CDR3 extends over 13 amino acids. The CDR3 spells CATSLGLDYGYTF. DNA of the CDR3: TGTGCCACCTCCTTAGGGCTTGACTATGGCTACACCTTC.

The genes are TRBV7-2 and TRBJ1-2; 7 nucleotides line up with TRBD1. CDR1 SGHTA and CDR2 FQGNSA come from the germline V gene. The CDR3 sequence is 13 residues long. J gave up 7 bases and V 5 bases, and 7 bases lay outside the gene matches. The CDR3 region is CASSLDREGGYTF. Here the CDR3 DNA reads TGTGCCAGCAGCCTTGACAGGGAGGGTGGCTACACCTTC.

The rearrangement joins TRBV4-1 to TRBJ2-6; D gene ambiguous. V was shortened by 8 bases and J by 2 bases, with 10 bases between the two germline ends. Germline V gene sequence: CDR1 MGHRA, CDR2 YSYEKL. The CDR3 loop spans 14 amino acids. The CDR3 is CASGPTPGANVLTF. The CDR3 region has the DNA TGCGCCAGCGGGCCTACCCCTGGGGCCAACGTCCTGACTTTC.

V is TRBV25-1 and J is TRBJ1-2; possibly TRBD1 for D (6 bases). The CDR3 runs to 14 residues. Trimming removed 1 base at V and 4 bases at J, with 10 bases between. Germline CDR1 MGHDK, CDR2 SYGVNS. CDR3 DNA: TGTGCCAGCAGTGAATTGACAGGCCTCTATGGCTACACCTTC. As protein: CASSELTGLYGYTF.

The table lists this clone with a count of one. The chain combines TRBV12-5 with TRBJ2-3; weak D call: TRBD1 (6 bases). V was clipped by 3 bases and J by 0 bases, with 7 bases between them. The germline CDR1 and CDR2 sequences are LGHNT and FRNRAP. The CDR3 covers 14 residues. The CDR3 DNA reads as TGTGCTAGTGGTTTAGGACAGAGCACAGATACGCAGTATTTT. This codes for CASGLGQSTDTQYF.

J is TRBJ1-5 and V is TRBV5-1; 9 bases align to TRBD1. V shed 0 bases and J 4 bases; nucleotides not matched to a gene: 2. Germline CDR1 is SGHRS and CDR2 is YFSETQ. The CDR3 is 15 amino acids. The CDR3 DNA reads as TGCGCCAGCAGCTTGGGGACAGGGGAGAATCAGCCCCAGCATTTT. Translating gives CASSLGTGENQPQHF.

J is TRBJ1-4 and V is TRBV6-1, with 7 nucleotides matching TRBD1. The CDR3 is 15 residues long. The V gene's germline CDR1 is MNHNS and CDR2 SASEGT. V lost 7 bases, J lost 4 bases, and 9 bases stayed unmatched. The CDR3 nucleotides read TGTGCCAGCAACTCAGCAGGGGGAATTAATGAAAAACTGTTTTTT. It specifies CASNSAGGINEKLFF.

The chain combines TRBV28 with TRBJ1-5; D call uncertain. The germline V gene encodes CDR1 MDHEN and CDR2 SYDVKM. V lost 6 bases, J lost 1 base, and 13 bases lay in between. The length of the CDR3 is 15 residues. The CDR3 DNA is TGTGCCAGCAGAACAGACACAAAAAGCAATCAGCCCCAGCATTTT. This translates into CASRTDTKSNQPQHF.

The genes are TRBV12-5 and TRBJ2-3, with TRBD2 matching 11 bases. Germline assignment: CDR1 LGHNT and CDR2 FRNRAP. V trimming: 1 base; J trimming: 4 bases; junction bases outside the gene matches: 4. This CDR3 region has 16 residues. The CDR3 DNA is TGTGCTAGTGGTTTGGGCGTAGCGGGAGGGCCAGATACGCAGTATTTT. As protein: CASGLGVAGGPDTQYF.

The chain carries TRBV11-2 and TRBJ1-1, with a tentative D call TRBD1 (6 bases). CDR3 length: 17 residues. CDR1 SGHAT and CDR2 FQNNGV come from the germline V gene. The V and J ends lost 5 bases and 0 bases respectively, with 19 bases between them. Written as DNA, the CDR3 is TGTGCCAGCAGCCGAGGTACAGGGTCTACCCTGAACACTGAAGCTTTCTTT. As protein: CASSRGTGSTLNTEAFF.

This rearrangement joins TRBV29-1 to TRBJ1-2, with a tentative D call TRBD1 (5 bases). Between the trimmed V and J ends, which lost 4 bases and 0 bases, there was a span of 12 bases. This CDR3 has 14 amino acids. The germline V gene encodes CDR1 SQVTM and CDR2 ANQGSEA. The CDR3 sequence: CSVVSGVSNYGYTF. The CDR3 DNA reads TGCAGCGTTGTATCGGGGGTGTCTAACTATGGCTACACCTTC.

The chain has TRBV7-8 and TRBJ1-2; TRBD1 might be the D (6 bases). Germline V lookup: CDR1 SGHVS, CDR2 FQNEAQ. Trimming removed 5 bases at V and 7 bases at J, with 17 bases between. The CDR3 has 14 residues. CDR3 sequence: CASSPRGGGGGYTF. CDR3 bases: TGTGCCAGCAGCCCTAGGGGGGGAGGAGGTGGCTACACCTTC.

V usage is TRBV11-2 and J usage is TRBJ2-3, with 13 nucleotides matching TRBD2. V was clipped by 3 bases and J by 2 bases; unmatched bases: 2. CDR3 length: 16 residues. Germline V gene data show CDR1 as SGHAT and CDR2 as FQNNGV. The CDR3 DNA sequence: TGTGCCAGCAGCTTCGGGACTAGCGGGACCACAGATACGCAGTATTTT. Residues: CASSFGTSGTTDTQYF.

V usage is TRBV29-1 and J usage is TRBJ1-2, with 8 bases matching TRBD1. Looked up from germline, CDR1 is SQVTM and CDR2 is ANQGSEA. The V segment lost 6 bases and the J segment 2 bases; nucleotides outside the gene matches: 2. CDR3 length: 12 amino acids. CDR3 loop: CSVGDRNYGYTF. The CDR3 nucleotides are TGCAGCGTAGGGGACAGGAACTATGGCTACACCTTC.

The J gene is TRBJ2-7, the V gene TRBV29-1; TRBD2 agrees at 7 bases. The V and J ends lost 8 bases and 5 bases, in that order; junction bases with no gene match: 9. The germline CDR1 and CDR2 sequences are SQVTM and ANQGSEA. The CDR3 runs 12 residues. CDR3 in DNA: TGCAGCTACAAAGGGCGGGAGAACGAGCAGTACTTC. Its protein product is CSYKGRENEQYF.

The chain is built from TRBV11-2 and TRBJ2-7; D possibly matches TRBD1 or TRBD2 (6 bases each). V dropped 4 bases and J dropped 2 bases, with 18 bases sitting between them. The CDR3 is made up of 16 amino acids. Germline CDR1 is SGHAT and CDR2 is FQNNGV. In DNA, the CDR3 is TGTGCCAGCAGCTCGCGGGACAAGTTAGGGACCTACGAGCAGTACTTC. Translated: CASSSRDKLGTYEQYF.

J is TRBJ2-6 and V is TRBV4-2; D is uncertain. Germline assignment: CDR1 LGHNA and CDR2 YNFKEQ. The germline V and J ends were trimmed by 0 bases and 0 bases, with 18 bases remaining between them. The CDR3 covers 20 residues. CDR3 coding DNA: TGTGCCAGCAGCCAAGAGTTTGCGCGGTCCGTCAACTCTGGGGCCAACGTCCTGACTTTC. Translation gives CASSQEFARSVNSGANVLTF.

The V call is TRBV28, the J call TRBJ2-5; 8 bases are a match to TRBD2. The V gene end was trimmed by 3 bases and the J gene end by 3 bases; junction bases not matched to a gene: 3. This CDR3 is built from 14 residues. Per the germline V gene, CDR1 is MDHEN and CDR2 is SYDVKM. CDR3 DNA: TGTGCCAGCAGTTTTGCGGGAGGAAAAGAGACCCAGTACTTC. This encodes CASSFAGGKETQYF.

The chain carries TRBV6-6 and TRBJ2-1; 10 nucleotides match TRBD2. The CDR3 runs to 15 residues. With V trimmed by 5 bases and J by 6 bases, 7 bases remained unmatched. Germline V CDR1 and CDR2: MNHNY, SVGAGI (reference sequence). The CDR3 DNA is TGTGCCAGCAGTCCCCGTGGGACTAGCGCCAATGAGCAGTTCTTC. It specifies CASSPRGTSANEQFF.